The 12 T cell receptor beta chains listed next were all sequenced from one sample in a study of regulatory T cells in long-lasting Graves disease. Specified time point: newly diagnosed GD, antithyroid drugs for less than 3 months. The TCR library used RNA extracted from PBMCs. TCR beta libraries were built with iRepertoire HTBI primers and Arm-PCR of CDR3 regions. Using its own MiXCR run on the multiplex PCR reads, TCRdb lists one record per CDR3 protein. The sample has roughly 260,000 distinct CDR3 sequences; approximately 20% are singletons. These data were also filed under a second study, of T cells in Graves' hyperthyroidism and ophthalmopathy.

The sequencing here drew on peripheral blood mononuclear cells (PBMCs), taken at new diagnosis, from a patient treated with antithyroid drugs. Receptor source: a woman aged 25 to 39 with Graves disease.

This clonotype was detected a few times. A read error may be the cause here, since a much bigger clone is one base away. V and J are TRBV2 and TRBJ1-1; D not certain. CDR3 length: 15 residues. With 3 bases removed from V and 1 base from J, the gap between germline ends came to 12 bases. From germline, CDR1 is SNHLY and CDR2 FYNNEI. As DNA, the CDR3 is TGTGCCAGCAGTGATGGAGGCAGACCGAACACTGAAGCTTTCTTT. Translated, it gives CASSDGGRPNTEAFF.

This clonotype has at least ten counts. The J gene is TRBJ2-6, the V gene TRBV7-6; perhaps TRBD2 as D (5 bases). Trimming shortened V by 5 bases and J by 3 bases, and 20 bases separated the two germline ends. Germline V gives CDR1 SGHVS, CDR2 FNYEAQ. This CDR3 is built from 18 residues. The CDR3 coding sequence is TGTGCCAGCAGCCCACAGCTCGTGGTACGGGGTGGGGCCAACGTCCTGACTTTC. It translates to CASSPQLVVRGGANVLTF.

V usage is TRBV29-1 and J usage is TRBJ1-2, with D unclear. V lost 5 bases to trimming and J lost 2 bases, with 21 bases between them. This CDR3 has 16 residues. Germline CDR1 and CDR2: SQVTM and ANQGSEA. In DNA, the CDR3 is TGCAGCGTTTTTACCCTTCGCCAATCCCACAACTATGGCTACACCTTC. Its translation: CSVFTLRQSHNYGYTF. The full variable domain, completed using reference TRBV29-1 and TRBJ1-2, is SAVISQKPSRDICQRGTSLTIQCQVDSQVTMMFWYRQQPGQSLTLIATANQGSEATYESGFVIDKFPISRPNLTFSTLTVSNMSPEDSSIYLCSVFTLRQSHNYGYTFGSGTRLTVV.

In its sample, this clonotype was seen many times. The chain has TRBV12-3 or TRBV12-4 and TRBJ2-3, with D maybe TRBD2 (6 bases). The CDR3 spans 15 residues. Trimming took off 1 base at V and 5 bases at J, with 13 bases between the two ends. This CDR3 reads CASSLVGEVRDTQYF. The DNA of the CDR3 is TGTGCCAGCAGTTTAGTCGGGGAGGTGAGAGATACGCAGTATTTT.

This clonotype was recorded at least ten times. CDR3 residues: CASSQATQIAGGIDEQFF. CDR3 nucleotides: TGTGCCAGCAGCCAAGCCACACAAATAGCGGGGGGGATCGATGAGCAGTTCTTC. The V gene is TRBV7-3, the J gene TRBJ2-1; 11 bases fit TRBD2. The CDR3 has 18 residues. The germline V gene has CDR1 SGHTA and CDR2 FQGTGA. Losses at the gene ends were 5 bases for V and 8 bases for J; bases not matched to a gene: 17.

This clonotype has ten or more counts. This chain joins TRBV7-2 and TRBJ2-7, with TRBD2 identical over 8 bases. Germline values: CDR1 SGHTA, CDR2 FQGNSA. This CDR3 contains 14 residues. The junction had 3 bases not matched to a gene; V was cut back by 5 bases and J by 0 bases. The CDR3 nucleotides read TGTGCCAGCAGCGCCGGGGGGGTCTCCTACGAGCAGTACTTC. Its protein product is CASSAGGVSYEQYF.

In its sample, this clonotype was seen many times. The chain joins TRBV20-1 to TRBJ1-1; D is ambiguous. The V end was cut by 6 bases, the J end by 3 bases, with 11 bases between. Germline-derived CDR1 and CDR2 are DFQATT and SNEGSKA (reference sequence). The CDR3 has 12 amino acids. The CDR3 region is CSAGPPYTEAFF. The CDR3 nucleotides read TGCAGTGCCGGACCCCCGTACACTGAAGCTTTCTTT.

The chain has TRBV7-2 and TRBJ2-7; TRBD2 agrees at 8 bases. CDR3 size: 16 residues. V shed 4 bases and J 3 bases; nucleotides not matched to a gene: 11. The germline CDR1 and CDR2 sequences are SGHTA and FQGNSA. As DNA, the CDR3 is TGTGCCAGCAGCTCCGGGGGGGGCGCCGGGGTCTACGAGCAGTACTTC. This gives the protein CASSSGGGAGVYEQYF.

In its sample, this clonotype was seen many times. The junction departs from the called germline gene at one end, perhaps through a read error. V usage is TRBV5-1 and J usage is TRBJ2-5, with 8 bases lining up with TRBD2. This CDR3 has 14 amino acids. The V gene's germline CDR1 is SGHRS and CDR2 YFSETQ. In DNA form, the CDR3 reads TGTGCCAGCAGCTCCCGGGGGGGCCGAGAGACCCAGTACTTC. Translation: CASSSRGGRETQYF.

A few counts support this clonotype. This chain joins TRBV20-1 and TRBJ1-2; D remains ambiguous. The V end lost 5 bases, the J end lost 14 bases, and 12 bases lay between the germline ends. The CDR3 is 9 residues long. The germline V gene encodes CDR1 DFQATT and CDR2 SNEGSKA (reference sequence). CDR3 DNA sequence: TGCAGTGCTGGCCGTCCGGAGACCTTC. Its translation: CSAGRPETF.

The sample holds many counts of this clonotype. Germline and junction disagree at one end, which may indicate a read error. The chain is built from TRBV7-7 and TRBJ2-1; the match to TRBD2 covers 10 bases. The CDR3 runs 11 residues. Germline values: CDR1 SSHAT, CDR2 FNYEAQ (reference sequence). As DNA, the CDR3 is TGTGCTAGCAGCGGGGGGGATGAGCAGTTCTTC. Protein: CASSGGDEQFF.

Ten or more counts support this clonotype. The genes are TRBV18 and TRBJ2-2; D remains ambiguous. The CDR3 runs 16 residues. Germline-derived CDR1 and CDR2 are KGHSH and LQKENI. V was pared by 0 bases and J by 5 bases, with 13 bases between. CDR3 in amino acids: CASSPPTGRWTGELFF. Here the CDR3 DNA reads TGTGCCAGCTCACCACCGACTGGTCGATGGACCGGGGAGCTGTTTTTT. The full variable domain, with the rest looked up from reference TRBV18 and TRBJ2-2, is NAGVMQNPRHLVRRRGQEARLRCSPMKGHSHVYWYRQLPEEGLKFMVYLQKENIIDESGMPKERFSAEFPKEGPSILRIQQVVRGDSAAYFCASSPPTGRWTGELFFGEGSRLTVL.